This paragraph reports one TCR beta chain. Its specificity is unknown. The TCR beta CDR3 regions underwent amplification using RNA transcripts as the source. The TCR CDR3 first-round RT-PCR relied on the HTBI primer set. In TCRdb, the multiplex PCR reads were re-called with MiXCR into one record per CDR3 protein. Found here are nearly 750,000 distinct CDR3 sequences, approximately 40% of them singletons; the top ten hold less than 40%. Lactation, pregnancy, other autoimmune disease or uncontrolled infection led to exclusion of patients. Diagnoses were established using clinical symptoms, serum thyroxine and TRAb, thyroid ultrasound and orbital computed tomography. This sample is part of a study of T cells in Graves' hyperthyroidism and ophthalmopathy. General study results and limits: In the blood, most expanded thyroid clonotypes above 0.001 appeared as well.

The germline gives CDR1 ENHRY, CDR2 SYGVKD. The CDR3 has 14 residues. Germline trimming cut 3 bases from V and 3 bases from J; bases unmatched to any gene: 3. Sample: blood. The receptor comes from a woman in her forties with Graves' hyperthyroidism. The genes are TRBV10-3 and TRBJ2-3, with 7 bases lining up with TRBD2. As DNA, the CDR3 is TGTGCCATCAGTGACCGGGGGGAGACAGATACGCAGTATTTT. Protein product: CAISDRGETDTQYF.